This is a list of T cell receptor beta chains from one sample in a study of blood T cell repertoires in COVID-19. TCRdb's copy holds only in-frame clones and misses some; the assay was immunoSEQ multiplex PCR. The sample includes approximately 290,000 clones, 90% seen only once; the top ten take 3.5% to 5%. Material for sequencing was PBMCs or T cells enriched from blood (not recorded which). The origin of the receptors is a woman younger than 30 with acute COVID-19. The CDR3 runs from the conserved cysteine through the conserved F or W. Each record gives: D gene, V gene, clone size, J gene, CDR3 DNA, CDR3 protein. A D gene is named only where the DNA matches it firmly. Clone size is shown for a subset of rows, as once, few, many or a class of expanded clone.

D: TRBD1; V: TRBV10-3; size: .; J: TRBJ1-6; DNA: TGTGCCATCAGTGACCTTCCGACAGGGGAGAGTTCACCCCTCCACTTT; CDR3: CAISDLPTGESSPLHF
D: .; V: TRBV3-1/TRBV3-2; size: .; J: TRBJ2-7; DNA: TGTGCCAGCAGCCAGCTCCTGGGACTTTCCTACGAGCAGTACTTC; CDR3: CASSQLLGLSYEQYF
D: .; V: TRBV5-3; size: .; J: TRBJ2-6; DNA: TGTGCCAGAAGCTTGGTTGAGGTAAAAGCCCTCTCTGGGGCCAACGTCCTGACTTTC; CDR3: CARSLVEVKALSGANVLTF
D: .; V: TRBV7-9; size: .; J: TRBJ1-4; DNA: TGTGCCAGCAGTGAAACCACGGGTGCAACTAATGAAAAACTGTTTTTT; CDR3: CASSETTGATNEKLFF
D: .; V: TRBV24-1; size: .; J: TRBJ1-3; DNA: TGTGCCACCAGTGATTCGCGGGACACCATATATTTT; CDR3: CATSDSRDTIYF
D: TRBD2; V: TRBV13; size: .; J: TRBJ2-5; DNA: TGTGCCAGCAGCCTGGGGGGTAGCGGGAGTGAGACCCAGTACTTC; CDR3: CASSLGGSGSETQYF
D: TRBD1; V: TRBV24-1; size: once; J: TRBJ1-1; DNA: TGTGCCACCAGGGGACAGGCTAACACTGAAGCTTTCTTT; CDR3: CATRGQANTEAFF
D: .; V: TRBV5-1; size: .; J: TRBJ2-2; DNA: TGCGCCAGCAGCTTGGGGAGGCAGATAGGGACCGGGGAGCTGTTTTTT; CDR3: CASSLGRQIGTGELFF
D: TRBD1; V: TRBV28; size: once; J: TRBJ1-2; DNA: TGTGCCAGCAGTTTAGCAGGGGGGCGGGCTTATGGCTACACCTTC; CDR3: CASSLAGGRAYGYTF
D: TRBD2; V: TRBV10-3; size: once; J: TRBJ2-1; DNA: TGTGCCATCGGCGCGCGGGGGGGCAATGAGCAGTTCTTC; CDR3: CAIGARGGNEQFF
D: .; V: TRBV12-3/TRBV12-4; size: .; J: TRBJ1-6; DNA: TGTGCCAGCAGTTTAGTCGGGGGGAACCTCCACTTT; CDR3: CASSLVGGNLHF
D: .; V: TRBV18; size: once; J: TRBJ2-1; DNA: TGTGCCAGCTCAGAACAGGAATCGGGGTTCTTC; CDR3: CASSEQESGFF
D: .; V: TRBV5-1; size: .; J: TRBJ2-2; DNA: TGCGCCAGCAGCTTGGAAGGACTGACCGGTACCGGGGAGCTGTTTTTT; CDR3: CASSLEGLTGTGELFF
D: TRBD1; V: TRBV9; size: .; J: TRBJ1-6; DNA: TGTGCCAGCAGCGTAGCCGGGACAGGGGAGTCACCCCTCCACTTT; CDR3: CASSVAGTGESPLHF
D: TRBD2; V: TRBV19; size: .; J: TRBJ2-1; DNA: TGTGCCAGTAGTCGTCGGACTAGCGGGAGGGCCGATGTGTATGAGCAGTTCTTC; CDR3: CASSRRTSGRADVYEQFF
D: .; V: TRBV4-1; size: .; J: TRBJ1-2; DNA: TGCGCCAGCAGCCCCAAGGTGGGGGCCCGCGCTGGCTACACCTTC; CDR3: CASSPKVGARAGYTF
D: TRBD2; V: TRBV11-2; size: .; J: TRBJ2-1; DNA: TGTGCCAGCAGCTCCTTGACTAGCCCTCAGGGACAGTTCTTC; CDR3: CASSSLTSPQGQFF
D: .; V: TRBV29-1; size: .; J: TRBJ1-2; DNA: TGCAGCGTCGGTGGCTACACCTTC; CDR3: CSVGGYTF
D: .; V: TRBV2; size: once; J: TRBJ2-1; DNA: TGTGCCAGCAGTGAGGGTTTCAGGGATGAGCAGTTCTTC; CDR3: CASSEGFRDEQFF
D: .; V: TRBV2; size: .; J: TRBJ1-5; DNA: TGTGCCAGCAGTTTTGCAGATAGCAATCAGCCCCAGCATTTT; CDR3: CASSFADSNQPQHF
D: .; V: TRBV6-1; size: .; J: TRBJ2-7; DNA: TGTGCCAGCAGTGAAGCGCTTCAGGGGTGGAGCTCCTACGAGCAGTACTTC; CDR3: CASSEALQGWSSYEQYF
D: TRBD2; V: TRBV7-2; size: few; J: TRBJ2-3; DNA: TGTGCCAGCAGCCCCTCCCTAGCGGGAGTAGCAGATACGCAGTATTTT; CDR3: CASSPSLAGVADTQYF
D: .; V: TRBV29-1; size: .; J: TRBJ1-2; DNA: TGCAGCGTGCGGGCCAACTATGGCTACACCTTC; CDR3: CSVRANYGYTF
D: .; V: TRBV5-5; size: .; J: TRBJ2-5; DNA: TGTGCCAGCAGCTTGTTGGTTAGTCGGGGGCAAGAGACCCAGTACTTC; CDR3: CASSLLVSRGQETQYF
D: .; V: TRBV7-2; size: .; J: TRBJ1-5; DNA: TGTGCCAGCAGCGAGTTGAATCAGCCCCAGCATTTT; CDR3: CASSELNQPQHF
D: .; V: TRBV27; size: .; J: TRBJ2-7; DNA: TGTGCCAGCAGTTTGTTCACTCGGGGGGAGCAGTACTTC; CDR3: CASSLFTRGEQYF
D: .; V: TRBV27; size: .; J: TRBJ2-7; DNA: TGTGCCAGCAGTTTATCGGTGGGAGCTCGGAACGAGCAGTACTTC; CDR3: CASSLSVGARNEQYF
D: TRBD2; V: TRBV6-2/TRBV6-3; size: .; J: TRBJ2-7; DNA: TGTGCCAGCAGCTCGGGACTAGATTACGAGCAGTACTTC; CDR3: CASSSGLDYEQYF
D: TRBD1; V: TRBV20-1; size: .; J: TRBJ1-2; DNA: TGCAGTGCGAGTTCGATAGTGACAGGGGCGGTGGACTATGGCTACACCTTC; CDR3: CSASSIVTGAVDYGYTF
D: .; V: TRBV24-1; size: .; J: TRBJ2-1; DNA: TGTGCCACCAGTGATTCAAGCGGAAGCTCCTACAATGAGCAGTTCTTC; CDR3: CATSDSSGSSYNEQFF
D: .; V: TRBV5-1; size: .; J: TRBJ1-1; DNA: TGCGCCAGCAGCCCAGGGGCCCAGAACACTGAAGCTTTCTTT; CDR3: CASSPGAQNTEAFF
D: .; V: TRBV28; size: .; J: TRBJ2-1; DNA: TGTGCCAGCAGTTTACCCCCGTCCGGGGGGCACAATGAGCAGTTCTTC; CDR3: CASSLPPSGGHNEQFF
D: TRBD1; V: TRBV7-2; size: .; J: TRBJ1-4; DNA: TGTGCCAGCAGCCTTAGACAGGGGAGTGAAAAACTGTTTTTT; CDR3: CASSLRQGSEKLFF
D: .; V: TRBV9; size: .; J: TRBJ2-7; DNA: TGTGCCAGCAGCGTAGGAACGGGTAGCTCCTACGAGCAGTACTTC; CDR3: CASSVGTGSSYEQYF
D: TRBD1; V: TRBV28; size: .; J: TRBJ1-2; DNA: TGTGCCAGCAGCTCAGGGACAGGGGTCTATGGCTACACCTTC; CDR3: CASSSGTGVYGYTF
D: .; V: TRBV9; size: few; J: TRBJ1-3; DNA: TGTGCCAGCGGGGGGGACCTCTCTGGAAACACCATATATTTT; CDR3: CASGGDLSGNTIYF